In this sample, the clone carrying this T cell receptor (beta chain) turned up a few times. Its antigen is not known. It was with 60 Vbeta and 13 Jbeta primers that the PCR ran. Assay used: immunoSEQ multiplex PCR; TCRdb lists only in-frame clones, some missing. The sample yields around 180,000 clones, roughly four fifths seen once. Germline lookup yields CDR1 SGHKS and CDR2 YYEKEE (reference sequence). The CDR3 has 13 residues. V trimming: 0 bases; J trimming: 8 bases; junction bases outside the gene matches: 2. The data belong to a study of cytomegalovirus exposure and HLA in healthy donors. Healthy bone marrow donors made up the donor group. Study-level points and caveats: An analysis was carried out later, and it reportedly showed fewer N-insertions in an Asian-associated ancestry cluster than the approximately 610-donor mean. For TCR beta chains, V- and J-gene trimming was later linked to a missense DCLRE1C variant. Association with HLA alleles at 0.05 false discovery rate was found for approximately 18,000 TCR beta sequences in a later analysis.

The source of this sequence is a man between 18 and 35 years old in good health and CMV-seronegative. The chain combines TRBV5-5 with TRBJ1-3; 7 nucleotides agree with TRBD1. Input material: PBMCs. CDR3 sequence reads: CASSLDRGDTIYF. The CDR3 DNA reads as TGTGCCAGCAGCTTGGACAGGGGAGACACCATATATTTT.